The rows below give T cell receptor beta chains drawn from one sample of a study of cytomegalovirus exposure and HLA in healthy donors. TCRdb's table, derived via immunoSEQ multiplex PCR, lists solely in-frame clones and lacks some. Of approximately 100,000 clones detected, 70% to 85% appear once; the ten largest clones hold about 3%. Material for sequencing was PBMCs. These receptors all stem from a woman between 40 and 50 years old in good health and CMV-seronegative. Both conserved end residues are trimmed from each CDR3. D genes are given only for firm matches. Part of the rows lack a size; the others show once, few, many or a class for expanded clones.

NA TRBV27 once ASGWGVSNTGELF
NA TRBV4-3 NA ASSQDRGTKGSPLH
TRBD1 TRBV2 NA ASSSQGAPNSPLH
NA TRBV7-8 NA ASSLAADNQPQH
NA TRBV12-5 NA ASAAVDTQY
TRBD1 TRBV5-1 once ASSLGTGGQETQY
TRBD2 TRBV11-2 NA ASSPGLSGGSNEQY
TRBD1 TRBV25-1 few ASSEPWTGGENTIY
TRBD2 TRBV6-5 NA ASGTSAGRIREQF
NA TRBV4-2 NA ASSPREGMITDTQY
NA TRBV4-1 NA ASSRTASGANVLT
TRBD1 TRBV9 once ASSAGQKKSGANVLT
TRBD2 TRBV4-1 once ASSQDRDSGEYNEQF
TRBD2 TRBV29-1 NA SVGREGHTGELF
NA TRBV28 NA ASSYRLQETQY
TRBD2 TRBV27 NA ASSPGLAGGFEQY
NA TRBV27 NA ASSLRGQLYEQY
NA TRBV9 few ASSVGETYEQY
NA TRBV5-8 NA ASSPRDEQY
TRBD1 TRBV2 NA ASSEVGQGQMNTEAF
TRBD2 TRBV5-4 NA ASSFQRGAGTDTQY
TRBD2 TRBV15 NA ATSRGPTSASTDTQY
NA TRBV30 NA AWRTGGPREQY
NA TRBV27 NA ASSLVGALDTGELF
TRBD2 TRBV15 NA ATSRGRAGGETQY
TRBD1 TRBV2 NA ASRTSDRPNEKLF
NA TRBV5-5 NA ASSSVEGNEKLF
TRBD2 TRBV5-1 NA ASSQTSGLTYEQY
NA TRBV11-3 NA ASSLVRQGSYGYT
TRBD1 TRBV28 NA AYRGYQPQH
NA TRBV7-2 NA ASSLASGMQTQY
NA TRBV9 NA ASSVGGWGQGPLAKNIQY
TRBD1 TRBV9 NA ASSDRDRDNSPLH
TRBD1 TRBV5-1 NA ASSPRRTGGYGYT
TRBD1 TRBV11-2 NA ASSLGGQGGLPLH
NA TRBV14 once ASSQQGRRELF
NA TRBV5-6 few ASSFWGGGGEAF
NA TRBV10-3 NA AISEEGNTEAF
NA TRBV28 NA ASAGIPYNEQF
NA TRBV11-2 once ASSLGQSSTDTQY
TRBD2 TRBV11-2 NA ASSLGRTSGRAYEQY
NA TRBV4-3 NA ASSQDSSSTDTQY
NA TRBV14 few ASSLQFDTEAF
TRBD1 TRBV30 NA AWSVKGAQGEKLF
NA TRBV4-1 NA ASSQDAAEPGYGYT
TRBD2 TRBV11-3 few ASSFYSGGSYEQY
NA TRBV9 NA ASSVEGDGGNEQF
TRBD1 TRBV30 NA AWSPGEPTPGQFMNTEAF
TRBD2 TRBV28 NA ASSSPPGGGALLVLT
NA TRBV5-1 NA ASSLGRAPGNTIY